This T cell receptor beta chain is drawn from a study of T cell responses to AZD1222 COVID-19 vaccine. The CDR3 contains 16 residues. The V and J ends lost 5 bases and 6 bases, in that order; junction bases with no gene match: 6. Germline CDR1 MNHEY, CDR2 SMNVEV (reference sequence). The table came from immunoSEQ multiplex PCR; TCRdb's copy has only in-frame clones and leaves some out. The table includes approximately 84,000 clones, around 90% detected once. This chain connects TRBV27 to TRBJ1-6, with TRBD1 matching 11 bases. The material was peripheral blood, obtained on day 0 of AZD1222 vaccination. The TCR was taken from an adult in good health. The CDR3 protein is CASSRWTGGFNSPLHF. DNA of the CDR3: TGTGCCAGCAGTCGATGGACAGGGGGCTTTAATTCACCCCTCCACTTT.